These T cell receptor beta chains were read from a single sample in a study of blood T cell repertoires in COVID-19. TCRdb's table, derived via immunoSEQ multiplex PCR, lists solely in-frame clones and lacks some. Here the sample spans about 170,000 clones, roughly 89% being singletons. Sequencing input: peripheral blood. These receptors came from a woman aged 50 to 60 with acute or convalescent COVID-19. The CDR3 runs from the conserved cysteine through the conserved F or W. The order of the fields is V gene, J gene, CDR3 protein.

v_gene: TRBV13; j_gene: TRBJ2-1; CDR3aa: CASSPQGESYNEQFF
v_gene: TRBV18; j_gene: TRBJ2-1; CDR3aa: CASSPRGSYNEQFF
v_gene: TRBV7-3; j_gene: TRBJ2-5; CDR3aa: CASSPRGSETQYF
v_gene: TRBV28; j_gene: TRBJ1-1; CDR3aa: CASSALAEGDTEAFF
v_gene: TRBV6-5; j_gene: TRBJ2-1; CDR3aa: CASSYPAGPSYNEQFF
v_gene: TRBV5-1; j_gene: TRBJ1-3; CDR3aa: CASSLEGIVGNTIYF
v_gene: TRBV3-1/TRBV3-2; j_gene: TRBJ1-5; CDR3aa: CASSQDITGNQPQHF
v_gene: TRBV3-1/TRBV3-2; j_gene: TRBJ1-1; CDR3aa: CASSQGTGAGTEAFF
v_gene: TRBV5-4; j_gene: TRBJ1-2; CDR3aa: CASSLDGDYGYTF
v_gene: TRBV15; j_gene: TRBJ2-1; CDR3aa: CATSRGQPYNEQFF
v_gene: TRBV19; j_gene: TRBJ2-7; CDR3aa: CASRARAAYEQYF
v_gene: TRBV7-8; j_gene: TRBJ2-7; CDR3aa: CASSFRGLAYEQYF
v_gene: TRBV4-3; j_gene: TRBJ1-1; CDR3aa: CASTQTQTEAFF
v_gene: TRBV5-1; j_gene: TRBJ2-2; CDR3aa: CASSLAGQNTGELFF
v_gene: TRBV2; j_gene: TRBJ2-1; CDR3aa: CASGEDRGYYNEQFF
v_gene: TRBV5-1; j_gene: TRBJ2-5; CDR3aa: CASSLSHGGSMETQYF
v_gene: TRBV5-1; j_gene: TRBJ1-6; CDR3aa: CASSLRSGLESPLHF
v_gene: TRBV27; j_gene: TRBJ2-5; CDR3aa: CASSFLLAGGWETQYF
v_gene: TRBV7-8; j_gene: TRBJ2-3; CDR3aa: CASSTPRGTDTQYF
v_gene: TRBV27; j_gene: TRBJ2-4; CDR3aa: CASSLQGNNIQYF
v_gene: TRBV4-3; j_gene: TRBJ2-3; CDR3aa: CASSQDRLGSTDTQYF
v_gene: TRBV7-4; j_gene: TRBJ1-3; CDR3aa: CASSGSRGNTIYF
v_gene: TRBV10-3; j_gene: TRBJ2-7; CDR3aa: CAISGRGQGSDEQYF
v_gene: TRBV9; j_gene: TRBJ2-3; CDR3aa: CASSARGGQESDTQYF
v_gene: TRBV12-3/TRBV12-4; j_gene: TRBJ1-1; CDR3aa: CASSLLEGEAFF
v_gene: TRBV19; j_gene: TRBJ2-6; CDR3aa: CASSRQGPSGANVLTF
v_gene: TRBV10-3; j_gene: TRBJ2-7; CDR3aa: CAISVSKHEQYF
v_gene: TRBV27; j_gene: TRBJ2-7; CDR3aa: CASSLRALGQDFYEQYF
v_gene: TRBV6-5; j_gene: TRBJ1-2; CDR3aa: CASSSGYGYTF
v_gene: TRBV5-6; j_gene: TRBJ1-2; CDR3aa: CASRRTGSYGYTF
v_gene: TRBV4-3; j_gene: TRBJ2-6; CDR3aa: CASSQDQPSLGGGANVLTF
v_gene: TRBV6-6; j_gene: TRBJ2-3; CDR3aa: CASSPRGSIGTDTQYF
v_gene: TRBV10-2; j_gene: TRBJ1-1; CDR3aa: CASRSLPGQENTEAFF
v_gene: TRBV5-1; j_gene: TRBJ1-2; CDR3aa: CASSLARERNYGYTF
v_gene: TRBV5-1; j_gene: TRBJ2-5; CDR3aa: CASSLGGGPQETQYF
v_gene: TRBV6-2/TRBV6-3; j_gene: TRBJ2-1; CDR3aa: CASSLRTDYNEQFF
v_gene: TRBV30; j_gene: TRBJ1-3; CDR3aa: CAWKGQGVGNTIYF
v_gene: TRBV6-4; j_gene: TRBJ1-5; CDR3aa: CASRTQGYQRAQHF
v_gene: TRBV3-1/TRBV3-2; j_gene: TRBJ1-4; CDR3aa: CASSQDPGAPNEKLFF
v_gene: TRBV9; j_gene: TRBJ2-1; CDR3aa: CASSVVGGALNEQFF
v_gene: TRBV5-5; j_gene: TRBJ2-7; CDR3aa: CASRAGTSASYEQYF
v_gene: TRBV19; j_gene: TRBJ2-4; CDR3aa: CASSGVGGLAKNIQYF
v_gene: TRBV9; j_gene: TRBJ1-1; CDR3aa: CASSAYGQGTTEAFF
v_gene: TRBV19; j_gene: TRBJ1-4; CDR3aa: CASTPTVYNEKLFF
v_gene: TRBV6-2/TRBV6-3; j_gene: TRBJ2-6; CDR3aa: CASSLDRTSGANVLTF
v_gene: TRBV7-9; j_gene: TRBJ1-4; CDR3aa: CASSPGQGREKLFF
v_gene: TRBV6-5; j_gene: TRBJ1-4; CDR3aa: CASRGGQGAKEKLFF
v_gene: TRBV27; j_gene: TRBJ2-6; CDR3aa: CASSDRGHGANVLTF
v_gene: TRBV4-3; j_gene: TRBJ2-3; CDR3aa: CASSHASVGLVFDTQYF
v_gene: TRBV9; j_gene: TRBJ2-7; CDR3aa: CASSSPQGTGYEQYF
v_gene: TRBV18; j_gene: TRBJ2-5; CDR3aa: CASSPPGRGEETQYF
v_gene: TRBV5-1; j_gene: TRBJ2-1; CDR3aa: CASSLTPYNEQFF
v_gene: TRBV7-9; j_gene: TRBJ2-3; CDR3aa: CASSLAGGGGGTDTQYF
v_gene: TRBV4-1; j_gene: TRBJ2-7; CDR3aa: CASSQAFWDREAYEQYF
v_gene: TRBV12-3/TRBV12-4; j_gene: TRBJ2-7; CDR3aa: CASSPQGDNEQYF
v_gene: TRBV11-2; j_gene: TRBJ2-2; CDR3aa: CASSFKGSNTGELFF
v_gene: TRBV18; j_gene: TRBJ1-5; CDR3aa: CASSPGTGREPQHF
v_gene: TRBV29-1; j_gene: TRBJ1-1; CDR3aa: CSAVRDTEAFF
v_gene: TRBV5-1; j_gene: TRBJ1-2; CDR3aa: CASSTDRGLYGYTF